This is a list of T cell receptor beta chains from one sample in a study of T cells in Graves' hyperthyroidism and ophthalmopathy. MiXCR was run by TCRdb on the multiplex PCR reads, yielding one entry per CDR3 protein. The sample lists more than 450,000 distinct CDR3 sequences; about 20% were seen once. The material sequenced was blood. The receptors were sampled from a man aged 35 to 55 with Graves' ophthalmopathy. The CDR3 runs from the conserved cysteine through the conserved F or W. Fields, in order: CDR3 length, J gene, V gene, D gene, clone size, CDR3 protein, CDR3 DNA. The D gene is left open where the match is weak. Expanded clones are given a class, and other clones once, few, many or no size at all.

17	TRBJ2-2	TRBV5-1	.	many	CASSAEPETHTSGELFF	TGCGCCAGCAGCGCTGAGCCCGAGACACATACTTCCGGGGAGCTGTTTTTT
17	TRBJ2-3	TRBV12-3/TRBV12-4	TRBD2	many	CASSVRGGVVSTDTQYF	TGTGCCAGCAGTGTCCGCGGGGGAGTCGTTAGCACAGATACGCAGTATTTT
17	TRBJ1-2	TRBV6-1	TRBD1	.	CASSETLYRGINYGYTF	TGTGCCAGCAGTGAAACTCTATACAGGGGTATCAACTATGGCTACACCTTC
11	TRBJ1-5	TRBV20-1	.	few	CSAREGGPQHF	TGCAGTGCTAGAGAAGGGGGGCCCCAGCATTTT
14	TRBJ2-4	TRBV6-2/TRBV6-3	.	few	CASSYLGGANIQYF	TGTGCCAGCAGTTACTTGGGCGGTGCGAACATTCAGTACTTC
12	TRBJ1-1	TRBV7-8	.	.	CASSSDTGEAFF	TGTGCCAGCAGTTCGGACACCGGAGAAGCTTTCTTT
14	TRBJ2-7	TRBV5-5	TRBD2	few	CASSLITGRDEQYF	TGTGCCAGCAGCTTGATAACGGGGAGGGACGAGCAGTACTTC
13	TRBJ1-1	TRBV12-3/TRBV12-4	.	few	CASSLGGSPRAFF	TGTGCCAGCAGTCTAGGGGGGTCTCCTCGGGCTTTCTTT
14	TRBJ2-5	TRBV3-1	.	many	CASSQVGSQETQYF	TGTGCCAGCAGCCAAGTGGGTTCACAAGAGACCCAGTACTTC
13	TRBJ2-5	TRBV20-1	.	many	CSAHGGAGETQYF	TGCAGTGCCCACGGAGGGGCCGGGGAGACCCAGTACTTC
18	TRBJ2-5	TRBV4-3	TRBD2	.	CASSQGLMYSGGQETQYF	TGCGCCAGCAGCCAAGGCCTCATGTATAGCGGGGGGCAAGAGACCCAGTACTTC
12	TRBJ2-7	TRBV5-1	.	.	CASSLDWYEQYF	TGCGCCAGCAGCCTAGACTGGTACGAGCAGTACTTC
15	TRBJ2-5	TRBV20-1	TRBD2	.	CSARRLAGDGETQYF	TGCAGTGCTAGGAGACTAGCGGGAGACGGAGAGACCCAGTACTTC
14	TRBJ2-7	TRBV6-1	.	.	CASSVGALPYEQYF	TGTGCCAGCAGTGTGGGGGCGCTCCCCTACGAGCAGTACTTC
13	TRBJ1-6	TRBV6-1	TRBD1	many	CASRRTGDSPLHF	TGTGCCAGCAGGAGAACAGGGGATTCACCCCTCCACTTT
16	TRBJ2-5	TRBV9	TRBD1	.	CASSAISGTGEETQYF	TGTGCCAGCAGCGCCATATCCGGGACAGGGGAAGAGACCCAGTACTTC
14	TRBJ2-5	TRBV6-1	.	few	CASSERAGLETQYF	TGTGCCAGCAGTGAAAGGGCGGGGCTGGAGACCCAGTACTTC
16	TRBJ2-3	TRBV2	.	few	CASSEPGGRLRDTQYF	TGTGCCAGCAGTGAACCCGGGGGCAGATTAAGAGATACGCAGTATTTT
13	TRBJ2-2	TRBV19	.	.	CASRPKGTGELFF	TGTGCCAGTAGGCCGAAAGGTACCGGGGAGCTGTTTTTT
15	TRBJ2-7	TRBV20-1	TRBD1	few	CSANPGQGARYEQYF	TGCAGTGCAAACCCGGGACAGGGGGCGCGGTACGAGCAGTACTTC
14	TRBJ2-5	TRBV2	.	.	CASSEVGGAPPVNF	TGTGCCAGCAGTGAAGTTGGAGGGGCCCCACCGGTAAACTTC
10	TRBJ2-3	TRBV20-1	.	few	CSAFLSTQYF	TGCAGTGCTTTTTTGTCTACGCAGTATTTT
18	TRBJ2-1	TRBV20-1	TRBD2	few	CSARDPFRGLAAGNEQFF	TGCAGTGCTAGAGATCCGTTTAGGGGACTAGCGGCGGGTAATGAGCAGTTCTTC
15	TRBJ1-2	TRBV28	TRBD1	few	CASRRRDRGLLGYTF	TGTGCCAGCAGAAGACGGGACAGGGGGCTTCTTGGCTACACCTTC
12	TRBJ1-1	TRBV3-1	.	many	CASSQGATEAFF	TGTGCCAGCAGCCAAGGGGCCACTGAAGCTTTCTTT
13	TRBJ2-1	TRBV10-3	.	.	CATTFHGDNEQFF	TGTGCCACCACTTTCCACGGGGACAATGAGCAGTTCTTC
13	TRBJ2-7	TRBV29-1	.	.	CSVGDGQNYEQYF	TGCAGCGTTGGGGACGGACAGAACTACGAGCAGTACTTC
14	TRBJ2-1	TRBV14	.	.	CASSQERDYNEQFF	TGTGCCAGCAGCCAAGAACGGGACTACAATGAGCAGTTCTTC
14	TRBJ1-1	TRBV15	.	many	CATSYRELNTEAFF	TGTGCCACCAGCTACCGGGAACTAAACACTGAAGCTTTCTTT
14	TRBJ1-1	TRBV11-2	.	.	CASSGRTVGEEAFF	TGTGCCAGCAGCGGACGGACGGTCGGGGAGGAAGCTTTCTTT
13	TRBJ2-3	TRBV18	TRBD1	few	CASSQSSGGTQYF	TGTGCCAGCTCACAGTCCTCAGGGGGTACGCAGTATTTT
12	TRBJ2-1	TRBV25-1	.	.	CASSRLAGEQFF	TGTGCCAGCAGTCGGCTAGCTGGTGAGCAGTTCTTC
15	TRBJ2-6	TRBV7-2	.	.	CASSLRGMEANVLTF	TGTGCCAGCAGCTTAAGAGGCATGGAGGCCAACGTCCTGACTTTC
15	TRBJ2-3	TRBV2	TRBD2	few	CASSDLAGLTDTQYF	TGTGCCAGCAGTGATTTAGCGGGTTTGACAGATACGCAGTATTTT
15	TRBJ1-1	TRBV7-8	TRBD1	many	CASSLQTGMNTEAFF	TGTGCCAGCAGCTTACAGACAGGGATGAACACTGAAGCTTTCTTT
15	TRBJ1-2	TRBV2	.	many	CASSLRGGSGYGYTF	TGTGCCAGCAGCCTCCGGGGTGGGAGTGGCTATGGCTACACCTTC
17	TRBJ2-2	TRBV6-1	TRBD2	few	CASSRTSGSGGTGELFF	TGTGCCAGCAGCCGGACTAGCGGGAGCGGTGGCACCGGGGAGCTGTTTTTT
14	TRBJ1-2	TRBV28	TRBD1	.	CASSAGQGYYGYTF	TGTGCCAGCAGTGCCGGACAGGGTTACTATGGCTACACCTTC